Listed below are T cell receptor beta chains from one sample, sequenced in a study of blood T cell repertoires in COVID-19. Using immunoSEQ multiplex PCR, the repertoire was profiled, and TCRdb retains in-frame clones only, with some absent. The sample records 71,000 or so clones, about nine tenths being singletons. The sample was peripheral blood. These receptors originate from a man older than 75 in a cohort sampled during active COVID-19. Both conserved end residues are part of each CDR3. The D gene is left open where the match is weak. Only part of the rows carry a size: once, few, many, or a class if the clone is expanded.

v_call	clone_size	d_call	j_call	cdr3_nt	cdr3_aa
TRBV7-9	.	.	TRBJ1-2	TGTGCCAGCAGCTTCCCCGGCAGGCAGGGCTATGGCTACACCTTC	CASSFPGRQGYGYTF
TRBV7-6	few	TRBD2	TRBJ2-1	TGTGCCAGCAGCTTCCGGGGGGGTACCAGCTCCTACAATGAGCAGTTCTTC	CASSFRGGTSSYNEQFF
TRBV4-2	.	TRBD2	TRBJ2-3	TGTGCCAGCAGCCAAGATCCCAGCGGGGGTAGCACAGATACGCAGTATTTT	CASSQDPSGGSTDTQYF
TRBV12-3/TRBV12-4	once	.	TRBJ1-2	TGTGCCAGCGGACGGGGCTATGGCTACACCTTC	CASGRGYGYTF
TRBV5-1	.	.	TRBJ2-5	TGCGCCAGCAGCTTAACAGGGTTCCAAGAGACCCAGTACTTC	CASSLTGFQETQYF
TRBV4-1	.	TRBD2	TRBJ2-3	TGCGCCAGCAGCCAAGGGCCGGGGGGATCAGATACGCAGTATTTT	CASSQGPGGSDTQYF
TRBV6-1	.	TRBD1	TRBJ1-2	TGTGCCAGCAGTGAAGCGGTCAGGGGGTATGGCTACACCTTC	CASSEAVRGYGYTF
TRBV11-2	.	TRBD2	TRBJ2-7	TGTGCCAGCAGCCTACGGGGACTAGCCGAGGAGCAGTACTTC	CASSLRGLAEEQYF
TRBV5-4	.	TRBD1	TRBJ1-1	TGTGCCAGCAGCTTGGGGGTTTCGACAGGGACTGAAGCTTTCTTT	CASSLGVSTGTEAFF
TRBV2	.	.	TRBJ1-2	TGTGCCAGCAGTGATCTGCCCCACAGTGGTGGCTACACCTTC	CASSDLPHSGGYTF
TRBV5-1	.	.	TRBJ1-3	TGCGCCAGCAGCCGATCGGGCAGGGTGGAAGGAAACACCATATATTTT	CASSRSGRVEGNTIYF
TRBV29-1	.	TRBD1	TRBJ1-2	TGCAGCGTTGCGGGACAGGCAAACCCCTATGGCTACACCTTC	CSVAGQANPYGYTF
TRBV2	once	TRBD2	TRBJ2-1	TGTGCCAGCAGTCTAGCGGGGGAATATAATGAGCAGTTCTTC	CASSLAGEYNEQFF
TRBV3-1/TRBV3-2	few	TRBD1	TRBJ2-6	TGTGCCAGCAGCCAAAAGTTTGGGACAGATCCCTCTGGGGCCAACGTCCTGACTTTC	CASSQKFGTDPSGANVLTF
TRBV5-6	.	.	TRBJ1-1	TGTGCCAGCAGCCCGGGGGTTTCGGTTTTGAACACTGAAGCTTTCTTT	CASSPGVSVLNTEAFF
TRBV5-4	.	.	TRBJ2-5	TGTGCCAGCAGCCATCTGGCGGGACTCCAAGAGACCCAGTACTTC	CASSHLAGLQETQYF
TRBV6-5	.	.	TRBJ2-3	TGTGCCAGCAGGGCAGGGAATACGCAGTATTTT	CASRAGNTQYF
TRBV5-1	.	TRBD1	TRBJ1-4	TGCGCCAGCAGCTCCGGGACAGGGGACGAAAAACTGTTTTTT	CASSSGTGDEKLFF
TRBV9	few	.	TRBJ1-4	TGTGCCAGCAGCGTAGTCAGTGGGGAGCAGGAAAAACTGTTTTTT	CASSVVSGEQEKLFF
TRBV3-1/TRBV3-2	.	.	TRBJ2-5	TGTGCCAGCAGCCAACCTATGGGGGGAGCAGAGACCCAGTACTTC	CASSQPMGGAETQYF
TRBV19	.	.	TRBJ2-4	TGTGCCAGTATGGAACAGGGCATAGCCAAAAACATTCAGTACTTC	CASMEQGIAKNIQYF
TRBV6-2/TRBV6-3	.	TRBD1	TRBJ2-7	TGTGCCAGCAGTTACGTGACAGGGGAATTGAACGAGCAGTACTTC	CASSYVTGELNEQYF
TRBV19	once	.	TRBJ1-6	TGTGCCAGTACTACGGGAGAACAGAATAATTCACCCCTCCACTTT	CASTTGEQNNSPLHF
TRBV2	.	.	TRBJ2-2	TGTGCCAGCAGCTCAGTGTCGAACACCGGGGAGCTGTTTTTT	CASSSVSNTGELFF
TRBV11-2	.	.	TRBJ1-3	TGTGCCAGCAGCCCAACTCGACAGCCAACCGCTGGAAACACCATATATTTT	CASSPTRQPTAGNTIYF
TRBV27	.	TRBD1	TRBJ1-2	TGTGCCAGCAGGATATCGGGACAGGGAGCAAAAGGCTACACCTTC	CASRISGQGAKGYTF
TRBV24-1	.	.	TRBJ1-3	TGTGCCACCAGTGAGCGACAGGGAAACACCATATATTTT	CATSERQGNTIYF
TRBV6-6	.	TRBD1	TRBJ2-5	TGTGCCAGCAGTTACTCGAATGACAGGGGGTTGGAGACCCAGTACTTC	CASSYSNDRGLETQYF
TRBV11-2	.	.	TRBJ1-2	TGTGCCAGCAGCTTATCCCGTATCAGAGGTCGGGACTATGGCTACACCTTC	CASSLSRIRGRDYGYTF
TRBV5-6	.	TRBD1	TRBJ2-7	TGTGCCAGCAGCTTGATAAAGAGGGGACAGGGGGCCCGCGAGCAGTACTTC	CASSLIKRGQGAREQYF
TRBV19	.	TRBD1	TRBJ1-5	TGTGCCAGCGCTGGGACAGGCAATCAGCCCCAGCATTTT	CASAGTGNQPQHF
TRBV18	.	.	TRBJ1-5	TGTGCCAGCGAACAGGGCCCCAATCAGCCCCAGCATTTT	CASEQGPNQPQHF
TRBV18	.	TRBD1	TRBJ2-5	TGTGCCAGCTCGCAGCCGGGACAGGGAAATCAAGAGACCCAGTACTTC	CASSQPGQGNQETQYF
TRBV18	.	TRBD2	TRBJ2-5	TGTGCCAGCTCACCTCCTAGCGGGGGAGTAAAAGAGACCCAGTACTTC	CASSPPSGGVKETQYF
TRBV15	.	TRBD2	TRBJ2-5	TGTGCCACGGCGGGGGTAGCGGGGGGGCAAGAGACCCAGTACTTC	CATAGVAGGQETQYF
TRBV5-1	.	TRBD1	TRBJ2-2	TGCGCCAGCAGCTGGGGGACAGGGAACACCGGGGAGCTGTTTTTT	CASSWGTGNTGELFF
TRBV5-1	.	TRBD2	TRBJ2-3	TGCGCCAGCACCCCCCGGGGGGGAGCAGATACGCAGTATTTT	CASTPRGGADTQYF
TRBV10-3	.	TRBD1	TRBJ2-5	TGTGCCGCAACCGGGACAGAGGGGTTGACCCAGTACTTC	CAATGTEGLTQYF
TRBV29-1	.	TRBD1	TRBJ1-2	TGCAGCGTTGAAGTAATGGCAGGGGGCGTTGGCTACACCTTC	CSVEVMAGGVGYTF
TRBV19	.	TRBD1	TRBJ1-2	TGTGCCAGTAGTTTACGGGACAGGGGCAATAACTATGGCTACACCTTC	CASSLRDRGNNYGYTF
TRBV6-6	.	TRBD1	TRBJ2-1	TGTGCCAGCAGTTGGGGACAGGGGGAATTGGATGAGCAGTTCTTC	CASSWGQGELDEQFF
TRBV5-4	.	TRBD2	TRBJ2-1	TGTGCCAGCAGCAATCCGACTAGCGGGGGCCTCTACAATGAGCAGTTCTTC	CASSNPTSGGLYNEQFF
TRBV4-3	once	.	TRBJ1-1	TGCGCCAGCAGCCGCAGCTTGACAGGACTGAACACTGAAGCTTTCTTT	CASSRSLTGLNTEAFF
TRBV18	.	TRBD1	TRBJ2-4	TGTGCCAGCTCACCACCGAACAGGGGCATTCAGTACTTC	CASSPPNRGIQYF
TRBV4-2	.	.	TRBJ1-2	TGTGCCAGCAGCCAGGAGGGAATCTATGGCTACACCTTC	CASSQEGIYGYTF
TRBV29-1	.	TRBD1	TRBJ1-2	TGCAGCGTTCGCCGGGGACAGTGGGGCTACACCTTC	CSVRRGQWGYTF
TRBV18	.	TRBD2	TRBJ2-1	TGTGCCAGCTCACCTGGACTAGCGCGGGGAGGTAATGAGCAGTTCTTC	CASSPGLARGGNEQFF
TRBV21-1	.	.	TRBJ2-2	TGTGCCAGCAGTAAGTACGGGCAGGGGCTCGACACCGGGGAGCTGTTTTTT	CASSKYGQGLDTGELFF
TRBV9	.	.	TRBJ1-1	TGTGCCAGCAGCGCGCCCCGGGGTATGAACACTGAAGCTTTCTTT	CASSAPRGMNTEAFF
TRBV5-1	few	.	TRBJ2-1	TGCGCCAGCAGCATAGGACAGCACAATGAGCAGTTCTTC	CASSIGQHNEQFF
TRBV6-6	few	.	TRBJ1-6	TGTGCCAGCAGTACCACAGAGGGCTATAATTCACCCCTCCACTTT	CASSTTEGYNSPLHF
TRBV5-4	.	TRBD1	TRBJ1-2	TGTGCCAGCAGCTCGACAGGGGGTAGCTATGGCTACACCTTC	CASSSTGGSYGYTF
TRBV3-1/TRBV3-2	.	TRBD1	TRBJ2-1	TGTGCCAGCAGCGATGTTTCAGGGGGCTACTACAATGAGCAGTTCTTC	CASSDVSGGYYNEQFF
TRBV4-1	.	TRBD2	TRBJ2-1	TGCGCCAGCAGCCAACTACTAGCGGGGGGGCCACAGGATGAGCAGTTCTTC	CASSQLLAGGPQDEQFF
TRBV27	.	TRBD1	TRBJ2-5	TGTGCCAGCAGTTTCCTCCGGGACAGGGGACCACCGAAGCAAGAGACCCAGTACTTC	CASSFLRDRGPPKQETQYF